The entry below describes one T cell receptor beta chain. Its antigen is still unknown. Produced via immunoSEQ multiplex PCR; TCRdb's table is partial and in-frame only. The sample includes some 80,000 clones, about 90% of them seen just once. This CDR3 has 15 amino acids. Trimming cost V 1 base and J 5 bases; bases outside gene matches: 8. Germline-derived CDR1 and CDR2 are SGHRS and YFSETQ. The data derive from a study of human versus mouse CDR3 diversity and MHC coevolution. Regarding the study as a whole: Over five MHC II alleles selected the human T cells. Human CDR3s averaged more deletions and insertions than mouse CDR3s.

The sequencing input was naive CD4+ T cells from blood. The subset was: CD45RO-negative CD62L-positive naive CD4 T cells. This clonotype originated in a person aged 30-69 years in good health. The chain joins TRBV5-1 to TRBJ1-1, with 7 nucleotides matching TRBD1. The CDR3 DNA reads TGCGCCAGCAGCTTGTGGAAAGGGGGCGAGACTGAAGCTTTCTTT. The encoded protein is CASSLWKGGETEAFF.